The table lists the clone carrying this T cell receptor beta chain with a few counts. This specimen comes from a study of blood T cell repertoires in COVID-19. Membership in each cohort depended on participant-reported clinical history. The table came from immunoSEQ multiplex PCR; TCRdb's copy has only in-frame clones and leaves some out. The sample has hundreds of thousands of clones; approximately 87% are singletons. The germline CDR1 and CDR2 sequences are GTSNPN and SVGIG (reference sequence). The ends were cut back, 2 bases at V and 4 bases at J, with 5 bases in the middle. The CDR3 runs to 11 residues.

The sequence was collected from a woman aged 45-59 years in a cohort exposed to, infected with or recovered from COVID-19 (not recorded which). The specimen sequenced was PBMCs or T cells enriched from blood (not recorded which). The chain is built from TRBV30 and TRBJ1-2; no clear D gene. The CDR3 nucleotides read TGTGCCTGGAGTTTCGTCTATGGCTACACCTTC. The encoded protein is CAWSFVYGYTF.